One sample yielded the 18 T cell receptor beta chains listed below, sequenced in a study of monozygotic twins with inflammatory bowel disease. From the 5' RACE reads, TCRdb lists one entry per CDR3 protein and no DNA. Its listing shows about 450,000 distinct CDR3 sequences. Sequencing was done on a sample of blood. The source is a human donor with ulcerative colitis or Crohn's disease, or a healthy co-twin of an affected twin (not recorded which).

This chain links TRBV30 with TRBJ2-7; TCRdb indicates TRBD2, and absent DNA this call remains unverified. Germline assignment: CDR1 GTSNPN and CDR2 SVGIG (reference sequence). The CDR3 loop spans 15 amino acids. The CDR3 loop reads CAWETLAGGLNEQYF.

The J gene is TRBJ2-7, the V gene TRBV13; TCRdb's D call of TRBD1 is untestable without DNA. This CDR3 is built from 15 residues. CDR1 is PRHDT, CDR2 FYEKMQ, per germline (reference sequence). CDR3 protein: CASSPRGGLTYEQYF.

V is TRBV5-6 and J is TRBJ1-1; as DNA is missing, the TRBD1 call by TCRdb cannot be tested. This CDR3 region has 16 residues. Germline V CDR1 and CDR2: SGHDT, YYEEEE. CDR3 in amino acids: CASSLFLTGKNTEAFF. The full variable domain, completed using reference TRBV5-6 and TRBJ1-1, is DAGVTQSPTHLIKTRGQQVTLRCSPKSGHDTVSWYQQALGQGPQFIFQYYEEEERQRGNFPDRFSGHQFPNYSSELNVNALLLGDSALYLCASSLFLTGKNTEAFFGQGTRLTVV.

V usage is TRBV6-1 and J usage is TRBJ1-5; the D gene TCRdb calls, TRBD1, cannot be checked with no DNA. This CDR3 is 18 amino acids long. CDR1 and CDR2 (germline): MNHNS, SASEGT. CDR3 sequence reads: CASSEYPGQVYSNQPQHF.

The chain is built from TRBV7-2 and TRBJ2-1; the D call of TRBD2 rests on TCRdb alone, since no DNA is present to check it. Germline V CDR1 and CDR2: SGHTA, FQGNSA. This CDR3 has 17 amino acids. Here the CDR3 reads CASSLGGLAGVRNEQFF.

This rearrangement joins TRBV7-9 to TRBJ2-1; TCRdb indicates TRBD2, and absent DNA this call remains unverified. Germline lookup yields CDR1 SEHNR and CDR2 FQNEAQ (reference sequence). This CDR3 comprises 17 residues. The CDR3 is CASSLAGGLNSYNEQFF.

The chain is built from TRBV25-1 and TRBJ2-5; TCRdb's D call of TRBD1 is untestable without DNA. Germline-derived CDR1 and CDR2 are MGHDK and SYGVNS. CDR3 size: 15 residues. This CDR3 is CASSGVRGLRETQYF.

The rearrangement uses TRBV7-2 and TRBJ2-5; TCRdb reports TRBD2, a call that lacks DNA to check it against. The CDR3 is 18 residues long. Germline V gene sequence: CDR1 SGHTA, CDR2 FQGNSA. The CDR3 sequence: CASSLAGHSGGARETQYF.

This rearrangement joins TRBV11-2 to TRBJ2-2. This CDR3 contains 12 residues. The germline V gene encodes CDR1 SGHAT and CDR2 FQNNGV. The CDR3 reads CASSPISGELFF.

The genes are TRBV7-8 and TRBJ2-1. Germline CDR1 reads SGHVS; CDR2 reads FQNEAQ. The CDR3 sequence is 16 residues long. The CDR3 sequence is CASSILAVSSYNEQFF.

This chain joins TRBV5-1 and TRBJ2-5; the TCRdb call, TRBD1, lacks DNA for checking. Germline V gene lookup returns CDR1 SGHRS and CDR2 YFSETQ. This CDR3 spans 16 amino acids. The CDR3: CASSLAGAGLGETQYF. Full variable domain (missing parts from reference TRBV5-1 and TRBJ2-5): KAGVTQTPRYLIKTRGQQVTLSCSPISGHRSVSWYQQTPGQGLQFLFEYFSETQRNKGNFPGRFSGRQFSNSRSEMNVSTLELGDSALYLCASSLAGAGLGETQYFGPGTRLLVL.

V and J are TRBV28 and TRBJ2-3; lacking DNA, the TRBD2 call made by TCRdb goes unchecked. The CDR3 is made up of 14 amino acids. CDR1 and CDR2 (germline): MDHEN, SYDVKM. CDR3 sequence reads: CASSQASGPDTQYF.

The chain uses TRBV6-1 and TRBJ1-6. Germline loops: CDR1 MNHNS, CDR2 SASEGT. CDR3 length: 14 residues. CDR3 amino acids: CASSTQYAGSPLHF.

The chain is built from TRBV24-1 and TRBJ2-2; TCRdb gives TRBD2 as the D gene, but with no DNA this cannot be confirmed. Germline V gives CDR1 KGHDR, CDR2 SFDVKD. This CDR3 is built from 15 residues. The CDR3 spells CATQGLAGITGELFF.

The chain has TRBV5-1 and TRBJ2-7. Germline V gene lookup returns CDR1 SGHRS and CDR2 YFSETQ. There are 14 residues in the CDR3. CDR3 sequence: CASSLDSRLYEQYF. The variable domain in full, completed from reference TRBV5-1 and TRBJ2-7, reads KAGVTQTPRYLIKTRGQQVTLSCSPISGHRSVSWYQQTPGQGLQFLFEYFSETQRNKGNFPGRFSGRQFSNSRSEMNVSTLELGDSALYLCASSLDSRLYEQYFGPGTRLTVT.

CDR3 region: CASSSPDGKNIQYF. The J gene is TRBJ2-4, the V gene TRBV7-2; TCRdb gives TRBD1 as the D gene, but with no DNA this cannot be confirmed. Germline assignment: CDR1 SGHTA and CDR2 FQGNSA. This CDR3 region has 14 residues.

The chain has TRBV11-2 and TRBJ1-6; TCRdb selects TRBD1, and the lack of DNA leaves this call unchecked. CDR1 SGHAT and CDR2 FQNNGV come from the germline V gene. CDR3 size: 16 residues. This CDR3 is CASSLGADRARSPLHF.

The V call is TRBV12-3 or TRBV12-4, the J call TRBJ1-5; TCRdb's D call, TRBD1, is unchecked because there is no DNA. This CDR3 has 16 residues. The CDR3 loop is CASSLGGQGKNQPQHF.